This T cell receptor (beta chain) was identified during a study of T cells in localized non-small cell lung cancer. Study results and limitations: When the top 100 tumor clones were examined, a median about 60 of them also appeared in the adjacent lung, which was paired and uninvolved.

As to this clone: Antigen unknown.

Libraries were prepared by immunoSEQ multiplex PCR; TCRdb keeps only in-frame clonotypes and omits some of them. Of 45,000 or so clones listed, about 88% are singletons. The germline V gene has CDR1 ENHRY and CDR2 SYGVKD. The CDR3 is made up of 13 amino acids. This TCR was sampled from a man between 40 and 69 years old with stage II lung adenocarcinoma. The sequenced sample was PBMCs, obtained before any cancer treatment. This chain joins TRBV10-3 and TRBJ2-2, with a weak D call TRBD1 (6 bases). The CDR3 DNA is TGTGCATATCGACCAGGGGAAACCGGGGAGCTGTTTTTT. As protein: CAYRPGETGELFF.